These 24 T cell receptor beta chains were sequenced from one sample in a study of shared T cell receptors in the human thymus. Libraries were prepared by immunoSEQ multiplex PCR; TCRdb keeps only in-frame clonotypes and omits some of them. The sample records 550,000 to 800,000 clones, roughly 88% being singletons. These data were likewise used in another study, on human thymus T cells.

Sequencing was carried out using thymocytes. The receptors shown here come from a girl less than two years old with a congenital heart defect.

The chain carries TRBV6-5 and TRBJ1-2; 8 bases match TRBD1. There are 13 residues in the CDR3. Germline V gene sequence: CDR1 MNHEY, CDR2 SVGAGI. The V and J ends lost 2 bases and 8 bases, in that order; junction bases with no gene match: 4. For the CDR3, the DNA is TGTGCCAGCAGTTACGGGACAGGAGTGGGCTACACCTTC. Amino acid sequence: CASSYGTGVGYTF.

This chain connects TRBV7-8 to TRBJ1-5, with D perhaps TRBD1 (5 bases). Trimming left V 0 bases short and J 3 bases short, with 15 bases between. Germline assignment: CDR1 SGHVS and CDR2 FQNEAQ. CDR3 length equals 17 residues. This CDR3 reads CASSLARSRGYNQPQHF. For the CDR3, the DNA is TGTGCCAGCAGCTTAGCACGTTCGCGGGGGTACAATCAGCCCCAGCATTTT.

In its sample, this clone was seen once. The gene calls are TRBV28 and TRBJ1-5, with D possibly matching TRBD1 (6 bases). The CDR3 is 18 amino acids. The germline CDR1 and CDR2 sequences are MDHEN and SYDVKM. V gave up 3 bases and J gave up 0 bases, with 18 bases separating them. The DNA of the CDR3 is TGTGCCAGCAGTTTTAGGCCGGCTCTACAGGGTAGCAATCAGCCCCAGCATTTT. Its translation: CASSFRPALQGSNQPQHF.

J is TRBJ1-1 and V is TRBV5-1; 7 positions agree with TRBD1. The CDR3 is 17 amino acids. With V trimmed by 4 bases and J by 0 bases, 12 bases remained unmatched. Germline V lookup: CDR1 SGHRS, CDR2 YFSETQ. The CDR3 region has the DNA TGCGCCAGCAGCCCGAGACAGGGACCCTCGATGAACACTGAAGCTTTCTTT. Protein: CASSPRQGPSMNTEAFF.

The rearrangement uses TRBV5-1 and TRBJ1-1; TRBD1 agrees at 10 bases. CDR1 and CDR2 from the germline V gene are SGHRS and YFSETQ. This CDR3 comprises 14 residues. The V segment lost 5 bases and the J segment 3 bases; nucleotides outside the gene matches: 4. The CDR3 nucleotides are TGCGCCAGCAGTGGGACAGGGGAGTACACTGAAGCTTTCTTT. This encodes CASSGTGEYTEAFF. Based on the CDR3 plus reference TRBV5-1 and TRBJ1-1, the full variable domain is KAGVTQTPRYLIKTRGQQVTLSCSPISGHRSVSWYQQTPGQGLQFLFEYFSETQRNKGNFPGRFSGRQFSNSRSEMNVSTLELGDSALYLCASSGTGEYTEAFFGQGTRLTVV.

This clone was seen once. The chain joins TRBV7-9 to TRBJ2-7, with D possibly matching TRBD2 (5 bases). The germline gives CDR1 SEHNR, CDR2 FQNEAQ (reference sequence). The CDR3 is 13 residues long. Trimming took off 5 bases at V and 2 bases at J, with 10 bases between the two ends. Here the CDR3 reads CASSPGLTYEQYF. The CDR3 DNA is TGTGCCAGCAGCCCCGGACTCACCTACGAGCAGTACTTC. The full variable domain, with the rest looked up from reference TRBV7-9 and TRBJ2-7, is DTGVSQNPRHKITKRGQNVTFRCDPISEHNRLYWYRQTLGQGPEFLTYFQNEAQLEKSRLLSDRFSAERPKGSFSTLEIQRTEQGDSAMYLCASSPGLTYEQYFGPGTRLTVT.

CDR3 sequence: CASSQDKRTPSYNEQFF. CDR3 coding DNA: TGTGCCAGCAGCCAAGATAAGAGAACCCCCTCCTACAATGAGCAGTTCTTC. The chain is built from TRBV4-2 and TRBJ2-1; unclear D gene. The germline V and J ends were trimmed by 0 bases and 0 bases, with 12 bases remaining between them. The CDR3 has 17 residues. CDR1 is LGHNA and CDR2 is YNFKEQ in the germline V gene.

The chain couples TRBV6-1 to TRBJ1-4; D might be TRBD1 (6 bases). This CDR3 spans 16 amino acids. From germline, CDR1 is MNHNS and CDR2 SASEGT. With 1 base removed from V and 5 bases from J, the gap between germline ends came to 14 bases. CDR3 DNA sequence: TGTGCCAGCAGTGAAGTTGCACAGGGCCCAAATGAAAAACTGTTTTTT. It is translated as CASSEVAQGPNEKLFF.

The rearrangement joins TRBV7-2 to TRBJ2-5, with TRBD2 identical over 14 bases. The CDR3 contains 17 residues. CDR1 and CDR2 (germline): SGHTA, FQGNSA. The V segment lost 1 base and the J segment 1 base; nucleotides outside the gene matches: 2. This chain's CDR3 is CASSLGGTSGGQETQYF. The DNA for the CDR3 is TGTGCCAGCAGCTTAGGTGGGACTAGCGGGGGCCAAGAGACCCAGTACTTC. The full variable domain, its missing parts supplied by reference TRBV7-2 and TRBJ2-5, is GAGVSQSPSNKVTEKGKDVELRCDPISGHTALYWYRQSLGQGLEFLIYFQGNSAPDKSGLPSDRFSAERTGGSVSTLTIQRTQQEDSAVYLCASSLGGTSGGQETQYFGPGTRLLVL.

The chain uses TRBV11-2 and TRBJ1-2; 8 nucleotides line up with TRBD1. Trimming at V came to 0 bases and at J to 5 bases, leaving 5 bases not matched to a gene. The CDR3 length is 15 residues. Per germline, CDR1 SGHAT and CDR2 FQNNGV. CDR3 nucleotide sequence: TGTGCCAGCAGCTTAGATCAGGGGGCACGGTATGGCTACACCTTC. Translating it yields CASSLDQGARYGYTF.

This chain uses TRBV6-5 with TRBJ1-1, with TRBD1 as a possible D gene (5 bases). The CDR3 loop spans 15 amino acids. Trimming shortened V by 2 bases and J by 8 bases, and 18 bases separated the two germline ends. The germline CDR1 and CDR2 sequences are MNHEY and SVGAGI. The CDR3 protein is CASSYNASGDREAFF. In nucleotides, the CDR3 is TGTGCCAGCAGTTACAATGCATCGGGGGACCGAGAAGCTTTCTTT.

The chain recombines TRBV6-5 with TRBJ1-3; D is ambiguous. This CDR3 is built from 15 residues. Germline V lookup: CDR1 MNHEY, CDR2 SVGAGI. V dropped 1 base and J dropped 0 bases, with 7 bases sitting between them. The CDR3 nucleotides are TGTGCCAGCAGTTACTTCCACAGCTCTGGAAACACCATATATTTT. It yields the protein CASSYFHSSGNTIYF.

This clone turned up a few times. The chain joins TRBV4-1 to TRBJ1-4, with D uncertain. With 4 bases removed from V and 6 bases from J, the gap between germline ends came to 15 bases. Germline CDR1 MGHRA, CDR2 YSYEKL. CDR3 length: 15 residues. CDR3 nucleotide sequence: TGCGCCAGCAGCCCCTTCCGAGGTCATGATGAAAAACTGTTTTTT. It is translated as CASSPFRGHDEKLFF.

The CDR3 spells CASIPSRGSRNTEAFF. The CDR3 DNA reads TGTGCCAGCATACCGAGTAGGGGATCCCGGAACACTGAAGCTTTCTTT. V and J are TRBV2 and TRBJ1-1, with a possible D match to TRBD1 (5 bases). The CDR3 has 16 amino acids. The germline CDR1 and CDR2 sequences are SNHLY and FYNNEI. V lost 7 bases, J lost 1 base, and 19 bases lay in between.

This rearrangement joins TRBV7-2 to TRBJ2-3; D may be TRBD2 (5 bases). V dropped 9 bases and J dropped 2 bases, with 18 bases sitting between them. CDR1 and CDR2 (germline): SGHTA, FQGNSA. The CDR3 runs 15 residues. As DNA, the CDR3 is TGTGCCAGTAGTTCCGAGGGTCCTCCCACAGATACGCAGTATTTT. Its translation is CASSSEGPPTDTQYF.

The V call is TRBV19, the J call TRBJ2-5; 8 bases match TRBD2. Germline lookup yields CDR1 LNHDA and CDR2 SQIVND (reference sequence). V gave up 4 bases and J gave up 4 bases; unmatched junction bases: 11. This CDR3 contains 16 residues. The CDR3 DNA reads TGTGCCAGTAGTAAAATATCCGAGACTAGCGTAGAGACCCAGTACTTC. This gives the protein CASSKISETSVETQYF.

The chain has TRBV14 and TRBJ2-7; 9 bases are shared with TRBD1. The CDR3 runs 14 residues. Trimming removed 6 bases from V and 2 bases from J; junction bases left unmatched: 5. Germline CDR1 SGHDN, CDR2 FVKESK. The CDR3 DNA reads as TGTGCCAGCAGTTGGGACAGGGCAACCTACGAGCAGTACTTC. This gives the protein CASSWDRATYEQYF.

The gene calls are TRBV28 and TRBJ1-1; maybe TRBD1 (5 bases). The CDR3 runs 14 residues. The V gene lost 5 bases and the J gene lost 8 bases, with 18 bases spanning the gap. Germline V gene data show CDR1 as MDHEN and CDR2 as SYDVKM. The CDR3 loop is CASSPGGGWVEAFF. DNA for the CDR3: TGTGCCAGCAGTCCCGGGGGAGGGTGGGTAGAAGCTTTCTTT.

The chain combines TRBV5-6 with TRBJ1-4; D uncertain. CDR3 length equals 15 residues. Germline V gives CDR1 SGHDT, CDR2 YYEEEE. Trimming took off 4 bases at V and 3 bases at J, with 13 bases between the two ends. The CDR3 DNA reads as TGTGCCAGCAGCCCCGCCGGGGAACCTAATGAAAAACTGTTTTTT. Translation gives CASSPAGEPNEKLFF. Full variable domain (rest looked up from reference TRBV5-6 and TRBJ1-4): DAGVTQSPTHLIKTRGQQVTLRCSPKSGHDTVSWYQQALGQGPQFIFQYYEEEERQRGNFPDRFSGHQFPNYSSELNVNALLLGDSALYLCASSPAGEPNEKLFFGSGTQLSVL.

This chain links TRBV7-6 with TRBJ2-7; D perhaps matches TRBD2 (6 bases). V gave up 1 base and J gave up 8 bases, with 15 bases separating them. The CDR3 spans 14 residues. Germline CDR1 reads SGHVS; CDR2 reads FNYEAQ. In DNA form, the CDR3 reads TGTGCCAGCAGCTTAGGGAAGACCGGGGGTAAGCAGTACTTC. Its translation is CASSLGKTGGKQYF.

This clone was recorded only once. The CDR3: CASSPRTGDSPLHF. CDR3 sequence (DNA): TGTGCCAGCAGCCCCCGGACAGGGGATTCACCCCTCCACTTT. The chain uses TRBV5-6 and TRBJ1-6, with 9 bases lining up with TRBD1. The J segment lost 8 bases and the V segment lost 4 bases, leaving 4 bases of the junction unmatched. From germline, CDR1 is SGHDT and CDR2 YYEEEE. The CDR3 is 14 residues long.

The chain joins TRBV7-9 to TRBJ2-4; 11 nucleotides agree with TRBD2. This CDR3 comprises 17 residues. Germline V gene data show CDR1 as SEHNR and CDR2 as FQNEAQ (reference sequence). After removal of 1 base from V and 0 bases from J, the junction contained 2 bases not matched to a gene. The CDR3 is CASSLGGLAVAKNIQYF. The CDR3 DNA follows: TGTGCCAGCAGCTTAGGGGGACTAGCGGTAGCCAAAAACATTCAGTACTTC.

The chain joins TRBV11-3 to TRBJ1-1; D perhaps matches TRBD1 (5 bases). Germline V gene sequence: CDR1 SGHNT, CDR2 YENEEA. The CDR3 runs 14 residues. Trimming removed 5 bases from V and 4 bases from J, with 14 bases in between. The CDR3 sequence: CASSRGGSGTEAFF. The CDR3 DNA follows: TGTGCCAGCAGCCGGGGGGGGAGCGGCACTGAAGCTTTCTTT.

V and J are TRBV5-1 and TRBJ1-2, with a tentative D call TRBD1 (5 bases). The length of the CDR3 is 15 residues. V lost 3 bases to trimming and J lost 8 bases, with 20 bases between them. Per the germline V gene, CDR1 is SGHRS and CDR2 is YFSETQ. The CDR3 protein is CASSSGGQGSWGYTF. CDR3 in DNA: TGCGCCAGCAGCTCGGGTGGCCAGGGATCTTGGGGCTACACCTTC. Combining the CDR3 with reference TRBV5-1 and TRBJ1-2 gives the whole variable domain KAGVTQTPRYLIKTRGQQVTLSCSPISGHRSVSWYQQTPGQGLQFLFEYFSETQRNKGNFPGRFSGRQFSNSRSEMNVSTLELGDSALYLCASSSGGQGSWGYTFGSGTRLTVV.